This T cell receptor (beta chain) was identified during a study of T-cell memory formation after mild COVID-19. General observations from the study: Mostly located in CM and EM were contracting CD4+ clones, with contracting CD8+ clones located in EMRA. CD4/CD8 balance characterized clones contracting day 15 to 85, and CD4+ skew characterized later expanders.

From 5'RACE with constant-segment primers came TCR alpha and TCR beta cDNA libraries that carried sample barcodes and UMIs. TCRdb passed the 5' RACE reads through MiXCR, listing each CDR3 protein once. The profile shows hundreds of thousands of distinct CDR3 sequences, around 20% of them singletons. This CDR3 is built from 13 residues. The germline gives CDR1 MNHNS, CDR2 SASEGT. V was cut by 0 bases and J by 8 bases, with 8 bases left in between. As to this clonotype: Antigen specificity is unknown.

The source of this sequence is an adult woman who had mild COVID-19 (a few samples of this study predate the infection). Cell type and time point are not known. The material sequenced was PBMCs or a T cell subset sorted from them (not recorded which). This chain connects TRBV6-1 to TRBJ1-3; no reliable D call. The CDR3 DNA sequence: TGTGCCAGCAGTGAAGCGAGGAGGGACACCATATATTTT. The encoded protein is CASSEARRDTIYF.